This T cell receptor (beta chain) comes out of a study of blood T cell repertoires in COVID-19. Study summary: Some COVID-19 samples were acute and others convalescent; all came from the United States, Italy and Spain.

Authors' data handling: Quantification of nucleated cells was approximated via reference gene primer amplification. Generated by immunoSEQ multiplex PCR, the TCRdb table keeps only in-frame clones and is missing some. D and trimming were read from the DNA, whereas the V and J calls and clone size are those reported in that table. The sample holds just over 150,000 clones, approximately 92% seen once. The CDR3 runs 14 residues. Germline CDR1 SGHTA, CDR2 FQGNSA. V was pared by 4 bases and J by 8 bases, with 17 bases between. Sequencing was carried out using peripheral blood. This chain joins TRBV7-2 and TRBJ1-2, with no clear D. This TCR was sampled from a woman between 40 and 50 years old with acute or convalescent COVID-19. The CDR3 loop is CASSSRRRVGGYTF. The CDR3 DNA reads as TGTGCCAGCAGCTCCCGTCGACGGGTCGGGGGCTACACCTTC.